This T cell receptor beta chain was retrieved from a study of T cell responses to AZD1222 COVID-19 vaccine. Libraries were prepared by immunoSEQ multiplex PCR; TCRdb keeps only in-frame clonotypes and omits some of them. This table holds about 88,000 clones, about 90% found once. Comments on this clone: Its antigen is as yet unknown.

CDR1 SGHVS and CDR2 FQNEAQ come from the germline V gene. Trimming left V 2 bases short and J 3 bases short, with 10 bases between. The CDR3 has 14 residues. Regarding the study as a whole: Spike was spanned by vaccine-associated CD4 TCRs, which were dominant at 160-218 and 743-854. Clonal diversity was possibly underestimated; the donors were predominantly white British and more often female. The reported proportion of spike-specific TCRs targeting unmutated variant regions was nearly half. All repertoire sampling was performed exclusively after the peak T cell response.

This chain connects TRBV7-8 to TRBJ1-1; no definite D call. This clonotype was obtained from an adult in good health. The source material was peripheral blood, sampled on day 0 of AZD1222 vaccination. CDR3 nucleotides: TGTGCCAGCAGCTTACTACAGAGAGACACTGAAGCTTTCTTT. Translating it yields CASSLLQRDTEAFF.